These T cell receptor beta chains were read from a single sample in a study of blood T cell repertoires in COVID-19. Sequencing used immunoSEQ multiplex PCR; TCRdb keeps in-frame clones, though not all of them. Of some 170,000 clones in the sample, about nine tenths were seen once. The specimen was peripheral blood. The receptors here all came from a woman aged 45 to 65 with acute or convalescent COVID-19. Both conserved end residues are part of each CDR3. D genes are given only for firm matches. Expanded clones are given a class, and other clones once, few, many or no size at all.

abundance,j_gene,d_gene,v_gene,CDR3aa,CDR3nt
few,TRBJ1-1,NA,TRBV29-1,CSVPGTSNTEAFF,TGCAGCGTACCCGGGACATCGAACACTGAAGCTTTCTTT
once,TRBJ2-1,TRBD2,TRBV29-1,CSVIAGGSYNEQFF,TGCAGCGTGATAGCGGGAGGTTCCTACAATGAGCAGTTCTTC
NA,TRBJ2-7,NA,TRBV12-3/TRBV12-4,CASSFTGTYEQYF,TGTGCCAGCAGTTTCACAGGGACCTACGAGCAGTACTTC
NA,TRBJ1-1,NA,TRBV27,CASSLRGRGNTEAFF,TGTGCCAGCAGTTTAAGGGGAAGGGGAAACACTGAAGCTTTCTTT
NA,TRBJ1-1,NA,TRBV19,CASKWGLNTEAFF,TGTGCCAGTAAATGGGGGCTGAACACTGAAGCTTTCTTT
NA,TRBJ2-7,NA,TRBV19,CASSKETSGRIYSYEQYF,TGTGCCAGTAGTAAAGAGACCTCGGGGAGGATTTACTCCTACGAGCAGTACTTC
NA,TRBJ1-5,NA,TRBV6-2/TRBV6-3,CASSYSVLDYRSNQPQHF,TGTGCCAGCAGTTATAGTGTACTCGACTATCGGAGCAATCAGCCCCAGCATTTT
NA,TRBJ2-1,NA,TRBV27,CASSFRLQGSYNEQFF,TGTGCCAGCAGTTTCAGACTACAGGGCTCCTACAATGAGCAGTTCTTC
NA,TRBJ2-5,TRBD1,TRBV5-1,CASSLQGAGRETQYF,TGCGCCAGCAGCCTACAGGGGGCCGGGAGAGAGACCCAGTACTTC
NA,TRBJ2-3,TRBD2,TRBV18,CASSPRTSGTDTQYF,TGTGCCAGCTCACCTCGGACTAGCGGCACAGATACGCAGTATTTT
NA,TRBJ2-5,NA,TRBV18,CASSPRGPSAEETQYF,TGTGCCAGCTCACCTAGAGGCCCGTCTGCCGAAGAGACCCAGTACTTC
once,TRBJ1-2,NA,TRBV5-1,CASSVDSYGYTF,TGCGCCAGCAGCGTAGACAGCTATGGCTACACCTTC
NA,TRBJ1-1,NA,TRBV6-5,CASSYGGGLAEAFF,TGTGCCAGCAGTTACGGGGGGGGCCTGGCTGAAGCTTTCTTT
NA,TRBJ1-3,NA,TRBV18,CASWAGSLSYF,TGTGCCAGCTGGGCGGGCAGCCTCTCCTATTTT
NA,TRBJ2-7,NA,TRBV10-1,CASSESDSKTYEQYF,TGCGCCAGCAGTGAGTCCGACTCCAAAACGTACGAGCAGTACTTC
NA,TRBJ1-4,TRBD1,TRBV6-5,CASSKTGDGEKLFF,TGTGCCAGCAGTAAGACAGGGGATGGGGAAAAACTGTTTTTT
NA,TRBJ1-1,NA,TRBV9,CASSAFAGTEAFF,TGTGCCAGCAGCGCATTTGCGGGCACTGAAGCTTTCTTT
once,TRBJ1-2,TRBD1,TRBV29-1,CSLRDRSNYGYTF,TGCAGCCTTCGGGACAGAAGTAACTATGGCTACACCTTC
NA,TRBJ1-2,TRBD1,TRBV9,CASSNRGSGYGYTF,TGTGCCAGCAGTAACAGGGGTTCGGGCTATGGCTACACCTTC
NA,TRBJ1-1,NA,TRBV4-1,CASSQGRQADTEAFF,TGCGCCAGCAGCCAGGGGAGACAGGCCGACACTGAAGCTTTCTTT
NA,TRBJ2-6,NA,TRBV30,CAWRQVPAGANVLTF,TGTGCCTGGAGGCAGGTCCCTGCTGGGGCCAACGTCCTGACTTTC
NA,TRBJ1-2,TRBD1,TRBV11-3,CASSSQGAEGYTF,TGTGCCAGCAGCTCCCAGGGGGCGGAGGGCTACACCTTC
NA,TRBJ2-7,TRBD1,TRBV10-3,CAASTRDRGSYEQYF,TGTGCCGCCTCCACCCGGGACAGGGGCTCCTACGAGCAGTACTTC
NA,TRBJ1-2,NA,TRBV7-2,CASSLVNGNYGYTF,TGTGCCAGCAGCTTAGTCAACGGGAACTATGGCTACACCTTC
NA,TRBJ1-6,TRBD1,TRBV4-3,CASSQGTPDRGNSPLHF,TGCGCCAGCAGCCAAGGGACCCCGGACAGGGGGAATTCACCCCTCCACTTT
NA,TRBJ2-1,TRBD2,TRBV5-8,CASSLYDGGGALNEQFF,TGTGCCAGCAGCTTGTACGACGGCGGGGGGGCCCTCAATGAGCAGTTCTTC
NA,TRBJ2-1,TRBD1,TRBV5-1,CASSTQGNSYNEQFF,TGCGCCAGCAGCACACAGGGGAATTCCTACAATGAGCAGTTCTTC
NA,TRBJ2-1,TRBD2,TRBV9,CASSVAGLAGGTEQFF,TGTGCCAGCAGCGTAGCGGGACTAGCGGGAGGTACTGAGCAGTTCTTC
NA,TRBJ2-6,TRBD1,TRBV7-6,CASSFRGQLSGANVLTF,TGTGCCAGCAGCTTCAGGGGACAGCTCTCTGGGGCCAACGTCCTGACTTTC
once,TRBJ2-3,NA,TRBV24-1,CATSDGPGDTDTQYF,TGTGCCACCAGTGATGGACCCGGGGACACAGATACGCAGTATTTT
NA,TRBJ2-2,TRBD2,TRBV5-1,CASSSGTSGGAANTGELFF,TGCGCCAGCAGCTCCGGGACTAGCGGGGGAGCCGCGAACACCGGGGAGCTGTTTTTT
NA,TRBJ1-5,TRBD1,TRBV24-1,CATSDPRQGENQPQHF,TGTGCCACCAGTGATCCCCGACAGGGGGAGAATCAGCCCCAGCATTTT
NA,TRBJ1-5,TRBD1,TRBV2,CASSARGDQPQHF,TGTGCCAGCAGTGCCAGGGGGGATCAGCCCCAGCATTTT
medium-sized,TRBJ2-2,TRBD2,TRBV5-4,CASRLGLAGGNTGELFF,TGTGCCAGCAGACTGGGACTAGCGGGGGGGAACACCGGGGAGCTGTTTTTT
NA,TRBJ1-2,TRBD1,TRBV7-2,CASSLQGAYNYGYTF,TGTGCCAGCAGCTTACAGGGGGCGTATAACTATGGCTACACCTTC
NA,TRBJ1-6,NA,TRBV18,CASSPTPFGESPLHF,TGTGCCAGCTCACCAACACCTTTCGGGGAATCACCCCTCCACTTT
NA,TRBJ2-7,TRBD1,TRBV5-1,CASSSLGQGSTEQYF,TGCGCCAGCAGCTCCCTGGGACAGGGGTCGACCGAGCAGTACTTC
NA,TRBJ2-5,NA,TRBV19,CASGPSVGETQYF,TGTGCCAGTGGACCTAGCGTGGGGGAGACCCAGTACTTC
NA,TRBJ2-1,TRBD1,TRBV3-1/TRBV3-2,CASSPRTGPYNEQFF,TGTGCCAGCAGCCCCCGGACAGGCCCCTACAATGAGCAGTTCTTC
few,TRBJ1-2,NA,TRBV3-1/TRBV3-2,CASSQQLRAAYGYTF,TGTGCCAGCAGCCAACAGCTCAGGGCTGCCTATGGCTACACCTTC
NA,TRBJ1-2,NA,TRBV2,CASSGTRGQKDGYTF,TGTGCCAGCAGTGGGACGAGAGGGCAGAAAGATGGCTACACCTTC
few,TRBJ1-4,TRBD1,TRBV30,CAWSVDRQGNEKLFF,TGTGCCTGGAGTGTTGATCGACAGGGGAATGAAAAACTGTTTTTT
NA,TRBJ2-1,NA,TRBV9,CASTPGSSEQFF,TGTGCCAGCACGCCAGGGTCCTCGGAGCAGTTCTTC
NA,TRBJ1-4,TRBD1,TRBV2,CASRVGQGASNEKLFF,TGTGCCAGCAGAGTCGGACAGGGAGCTTCTAATGAAAAACTGTTTTTT
once,TRBJ2-7,NA,TRBV5-1,CASSLSQSAYEQYF,TGCGCCAGCAGCTTGAGTCAGTCCGCCTACGAGCAGTACTTC
NA,TRBJ2-7,TRBD1,TRBV6-6,CASSPTRQGPSYEQYF,TGTGCCAGCAGTCCGACGAGACAGGGACCATCCTACGAGCAGTACTTC